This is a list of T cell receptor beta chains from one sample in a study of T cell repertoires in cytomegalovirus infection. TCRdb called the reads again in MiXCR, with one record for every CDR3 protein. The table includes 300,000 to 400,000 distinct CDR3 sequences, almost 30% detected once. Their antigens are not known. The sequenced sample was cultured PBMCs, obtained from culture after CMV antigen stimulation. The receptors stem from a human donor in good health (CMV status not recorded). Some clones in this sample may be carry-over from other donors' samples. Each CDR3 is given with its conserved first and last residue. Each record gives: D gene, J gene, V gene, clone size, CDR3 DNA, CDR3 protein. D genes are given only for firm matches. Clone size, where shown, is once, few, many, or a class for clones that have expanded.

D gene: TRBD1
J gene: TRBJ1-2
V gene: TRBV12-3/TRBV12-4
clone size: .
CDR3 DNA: TGTGCCAGCGGGCGGACAGGCGGCGGCTACACCTTC
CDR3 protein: CASGRTGGGYTF

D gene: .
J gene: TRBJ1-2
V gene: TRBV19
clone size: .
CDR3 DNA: TGTGCCAGTAGTATACCATCTCAATACTATGGCTACACCTTC
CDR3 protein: CASSIPSQYYGYTF

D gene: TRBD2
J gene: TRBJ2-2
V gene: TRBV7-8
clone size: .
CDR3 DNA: TGTGCCAGCAGGCGACTAGCGCGAGCCGGGGAGCTGTTTTTT
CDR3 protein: CASRRLARAGELFF

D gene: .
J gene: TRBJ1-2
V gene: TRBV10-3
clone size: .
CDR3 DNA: TGTGCCATCAGTGAGTCACACCTTCCAGGGGTCCTCTTC
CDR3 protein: CAISESHLPGVLF

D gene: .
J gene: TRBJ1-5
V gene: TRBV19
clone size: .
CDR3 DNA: TGTGCCTCACGACGGGCCCGGTTGGATCAGCCCCAGCATTTT
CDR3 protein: CASRRARLDQPQHF

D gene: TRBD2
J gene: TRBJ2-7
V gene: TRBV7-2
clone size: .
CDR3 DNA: TGTGCCAGCAGCCTAAGCGGGAGCGGCTACGAGCAGTACTTC
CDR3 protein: CASSLSGSGYEQYF

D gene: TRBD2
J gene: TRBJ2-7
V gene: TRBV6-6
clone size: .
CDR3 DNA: TGTGCCAGCAGTAAGACTAGCGGCCCCTACGAGCAGTACTTC
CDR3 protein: CASSKTSGPYEQYF

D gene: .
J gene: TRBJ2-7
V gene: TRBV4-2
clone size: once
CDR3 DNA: TGTGCCAGCAGCCAGGTTAGCGAGAAAAGCTCCTACGAGCAGTACTTC
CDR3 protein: CASSQVSEKSSYEQYF

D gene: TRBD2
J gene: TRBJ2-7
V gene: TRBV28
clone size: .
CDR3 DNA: TGTGCCAGCAGTCTGAGACTAGCGGGAGGCGGGTACGAGCAGTACTTC
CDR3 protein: CASSLRLAGGGYEQYF

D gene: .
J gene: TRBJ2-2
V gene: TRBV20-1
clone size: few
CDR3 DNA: TGCAGTGCTAGAGGCCTGCGGGAGAACACCGGGGAGCTGTTTTTT
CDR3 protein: CSARGLRENTGELFF

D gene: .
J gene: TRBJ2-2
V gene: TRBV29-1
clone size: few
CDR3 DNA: TGCAGCGTTTCTCTGACGGGCGCCGGGGAGCTGTTTTTT
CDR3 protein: CSVSLTGAGELFF

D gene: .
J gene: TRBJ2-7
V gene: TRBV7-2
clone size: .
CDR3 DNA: TGTGCCAGCAGCCAGCCGGCTCGGCCCACCTACGAGCAGTACTTC
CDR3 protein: CASSQPARPTYEQYF

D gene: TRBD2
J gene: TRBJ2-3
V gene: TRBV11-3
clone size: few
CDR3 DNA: TGTGCCAGCAGCCCGCGGTTTTCTAGCGGGAGCCCAGATACGCAGTATTTT
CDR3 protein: CASSPRFSSGSPDTQYF

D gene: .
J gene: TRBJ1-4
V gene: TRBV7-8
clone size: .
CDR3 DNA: TGTGCCAGCAGCTTAACTATAGGACAGCTAAATGAAAAACTGTTTTTT
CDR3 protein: CASSLTIGQLNEKLFF

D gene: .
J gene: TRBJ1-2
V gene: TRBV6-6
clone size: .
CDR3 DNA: TGTGCCAGCAGTTACTCAGGCCCCAGGACGGGCTACACCTTC
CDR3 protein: CASSYSGPRTGYTF

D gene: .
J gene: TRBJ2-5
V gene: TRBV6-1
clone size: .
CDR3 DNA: TGTGCCAGCCGGACCAGGGTGATCGAGACCCAGTACTTC
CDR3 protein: CASRTRVIETQYF

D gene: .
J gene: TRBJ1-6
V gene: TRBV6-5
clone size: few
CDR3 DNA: TGTGCCAGCAGTTACTTTTCTTTCTCTGGGGGAAGTTATGATTCACCCCTCCACTTT
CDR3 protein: CASSYFSFSGGSYDSPLHF

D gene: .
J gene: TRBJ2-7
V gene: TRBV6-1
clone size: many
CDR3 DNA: TGTGCCAGCAGCGCACTCGGCGAGCAGTACTTC
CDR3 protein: CASSALGEQYF

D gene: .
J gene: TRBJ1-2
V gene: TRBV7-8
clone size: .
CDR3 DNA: TGTGCCAGCAGCCCAGCGCGGCTCACCGATCTCGATGGCTACACCTTC
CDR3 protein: CASSPARLTDLDGYTF

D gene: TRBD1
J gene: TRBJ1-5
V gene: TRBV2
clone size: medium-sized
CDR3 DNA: TGTGCCAGCAGTGTTACAGGGGTTGCTCAGCCCCAGCATTTT
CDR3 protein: CASSVTGVAQPQHF

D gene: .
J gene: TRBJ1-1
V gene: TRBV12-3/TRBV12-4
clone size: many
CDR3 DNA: TGTGCCAGCAGCCCAGCTGGGCAGGCCGTGGGGACTGAAGCTTTCTTT
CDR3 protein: CASSPAGQAVGTEAFF

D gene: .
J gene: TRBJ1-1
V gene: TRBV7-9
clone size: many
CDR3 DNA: TGTGCCAGCAGTTCAGGCCCTGGCGGTGACACTGAAGCTTTCTTT
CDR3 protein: CASSSGPGGDTEAFF

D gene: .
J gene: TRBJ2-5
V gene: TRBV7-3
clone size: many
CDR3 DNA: TGTGCCAGCAGCTCGGGACATGGCGGGGAGACCCAGTACTTC
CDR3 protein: CASSSGHGGETQYF

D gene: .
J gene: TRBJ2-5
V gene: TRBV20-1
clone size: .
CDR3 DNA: TGCAGTGCTAGGCTCCCGGGACTGGATCAAGAGACCCAGTACTTC
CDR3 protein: CSARLPGLDQETQYF

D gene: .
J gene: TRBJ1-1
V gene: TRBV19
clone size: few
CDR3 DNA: TGTGCCAGTAGTACAGTAGGTTCGTATACTGAAGCTTTCTTT
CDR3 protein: CASSTVGSYTEAFF

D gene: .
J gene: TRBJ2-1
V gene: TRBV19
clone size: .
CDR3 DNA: TGTGCCAGTAGTATAGAGAGCTTGACCTACAATGAGCAGTTCTTC
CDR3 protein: CASSIESLTYNEQFF

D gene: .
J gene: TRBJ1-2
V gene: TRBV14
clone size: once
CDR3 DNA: TGTGCCAGCAGCCTCGGGAGATATGGCTACACCTTC
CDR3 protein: CASSLGRYGYTF

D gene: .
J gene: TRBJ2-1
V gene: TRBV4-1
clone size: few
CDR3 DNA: TGCGCCAGCAGGCCCCAACCCAGGGCGAGTGAGCAGTTCTTC
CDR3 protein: CASRPQPRASEQFF

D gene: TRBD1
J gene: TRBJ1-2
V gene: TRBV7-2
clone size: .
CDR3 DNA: TGTGCCAGCAGCTTAGTACAGGGGACAGGACCGTATGGCTACACCTTC
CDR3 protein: CASSLVQGTGPYGYTF

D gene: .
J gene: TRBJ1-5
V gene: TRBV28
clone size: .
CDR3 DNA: TGTGCCAGCAGATTTAGGCACAGCCAAGCCTCCAATCAGCCCCAGCATTTT
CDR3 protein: CASRFRHSQASNQPQHF

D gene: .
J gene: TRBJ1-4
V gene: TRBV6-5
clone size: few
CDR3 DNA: TGTGCCAGCAGTTATCAAACTAATGAAAAACTGTTTTTT
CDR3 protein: CASSYQTNEKLFF

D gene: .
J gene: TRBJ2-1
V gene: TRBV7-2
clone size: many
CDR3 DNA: TGTGCCAGCAGCCCCCAGGGAATTAGGCAGTTCTTC
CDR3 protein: CASSPQGIRQFF

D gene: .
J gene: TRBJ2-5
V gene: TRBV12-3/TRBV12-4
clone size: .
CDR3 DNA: TGTGCCAGCAGTTTATTCTGGGAGACCCAGTACTTC
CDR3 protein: CASSLFWETQYF

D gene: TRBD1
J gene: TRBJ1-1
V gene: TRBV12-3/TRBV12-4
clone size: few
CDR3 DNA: TGTGCCAGCAGGCCGGAGGGACAGAGGTCCATGAACACTGAAGCTTTCTTT
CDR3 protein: CASRPEGQRSMNTEAFF

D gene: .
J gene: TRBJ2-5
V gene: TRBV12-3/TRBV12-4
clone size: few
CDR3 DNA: TGTGCCAGCAGTTCACCTAGGGACCGTGGAGAGACCCAGTACTTC
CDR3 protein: CASSSPRDRGETQYF

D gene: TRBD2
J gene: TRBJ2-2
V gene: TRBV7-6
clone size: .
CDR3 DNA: TGTGCCAGCAGCTTAGGAGCGGGGGGGCCTAACACCGGGGAGCTGTTTTTT
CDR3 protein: CASSLGAGGPNTGELFF

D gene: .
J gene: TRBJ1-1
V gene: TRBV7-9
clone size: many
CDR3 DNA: TGTGCCAGCAGCCGGACGGTGAACACTGAAGCTTTCTTT
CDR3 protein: CASSRTVNTEAFF

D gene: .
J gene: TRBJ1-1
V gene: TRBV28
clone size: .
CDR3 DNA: TGTGCCAGCAGATCCCACGGCGGTGCGGACACTGAAGCTTTCTTT
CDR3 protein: CASRSHGGADTEAFF

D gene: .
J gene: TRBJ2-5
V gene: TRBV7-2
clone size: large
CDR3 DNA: TGTGCCAGCAGCTTCCTTTGGGGGGGGCGAGAGACCCAGTACTTC
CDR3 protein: CASSFLWGGRETQYF

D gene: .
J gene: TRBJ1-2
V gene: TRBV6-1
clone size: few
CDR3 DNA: TGTGCCAGCAGTACAAGGGGACGGATCTATGGCTACACCTTC
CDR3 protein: CASSTRGRIYGYTF

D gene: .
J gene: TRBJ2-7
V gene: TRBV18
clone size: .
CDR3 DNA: TGTGCCAGCTCCCACGGGAGCTCCTACGAGCAGTACTTC
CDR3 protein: CASSHGSSYEQYF

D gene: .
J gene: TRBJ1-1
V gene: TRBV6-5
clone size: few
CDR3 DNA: TGTGCCAGCAGTTACAGGGGAGCACTTTCGAACACTGAAGCTTTCTTT
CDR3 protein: CASSYRGALSNTEAFF

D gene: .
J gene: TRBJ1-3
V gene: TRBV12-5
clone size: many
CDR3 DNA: TGTGCTAGTGCCTTTGGTGGGGCTGGAAACACCATATATTTT
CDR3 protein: CASAFGGAGNTIYF

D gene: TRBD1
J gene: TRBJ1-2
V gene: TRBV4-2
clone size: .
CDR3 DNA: TGTGCCAGCAGGGCCGGGACAGGGGGCGCCCTCGGCTATGGCTACACCTTC
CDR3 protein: CASRAGTGGALGYGYTF

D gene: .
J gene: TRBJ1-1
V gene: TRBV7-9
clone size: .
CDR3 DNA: TGTGCCAGCGGGGGGGATATCCTGAACACTGAAGCTTTCTTT
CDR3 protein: CASGGDILNTEAFF

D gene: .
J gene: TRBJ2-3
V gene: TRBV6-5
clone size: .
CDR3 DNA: TGTGCCAGCAGTTACGGAGGGACCCTCACAGATACGCAGTATTTT
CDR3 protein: CASSYGGTLTDTQYF

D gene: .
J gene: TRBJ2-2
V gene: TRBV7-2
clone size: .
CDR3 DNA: TGTGCCAGCAGCCCCCTTAGGCCGGAGAACACCGGGGAGCTGTTTTTT
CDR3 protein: CASSPLRPENTGELFF

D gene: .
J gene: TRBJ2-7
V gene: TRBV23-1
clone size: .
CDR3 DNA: TGCGCCAGCCGGAAGCGGAGCGAGCAGTACTTC
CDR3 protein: CASRKRSEQYF

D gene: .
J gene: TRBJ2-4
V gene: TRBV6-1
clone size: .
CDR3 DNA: TGTGCCAGCAGTTCCCTCGGACTATTTAAAAACATTCAGTACTTC
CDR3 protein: CASSSLGLFKNIQYF

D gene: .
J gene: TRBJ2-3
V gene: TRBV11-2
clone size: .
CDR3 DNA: TGTGCCAGCAGCTCTAGTGATACTACAGATACGCAGTATTTT
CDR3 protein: CASSSSDTTDTQYF

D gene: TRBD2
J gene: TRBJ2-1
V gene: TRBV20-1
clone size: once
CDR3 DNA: TGCAGTGCTAGAGATCTAGCGGGGGGGTACAATGAGCAGTTCTTC
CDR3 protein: CSARDLAGGYNEQFF

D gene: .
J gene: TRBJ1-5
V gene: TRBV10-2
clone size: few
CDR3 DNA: TGCGCCTCCAGGGGTGCCGGGGATCAGCCCCAGCATTTT
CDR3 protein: CASRGAGDQPQHF

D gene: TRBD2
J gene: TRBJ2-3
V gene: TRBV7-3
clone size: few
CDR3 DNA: TGTGCCAGCAGCTCCGGACTAGGGGCAGATACGCAGTATTTT
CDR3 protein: CASSSGLGADTQYF

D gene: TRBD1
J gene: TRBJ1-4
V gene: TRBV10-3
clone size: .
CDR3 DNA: TGTGCCATCAGTGAGGACAGGGGGGGTGAAAAACTGTTTTTT
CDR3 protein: CAISEDRGGEKLFF

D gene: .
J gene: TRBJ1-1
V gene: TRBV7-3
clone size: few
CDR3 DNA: TGTGCCAGCAGGCAAACAAGTACTTCAGAAGCTTTCTTT
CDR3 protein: CASRQTSTSEAFF